This TCR beta chain derives from a study of blood T cell repertoires in COVID-19. Clones were read by immunoSEQ multiplex PCR, and TCRdb kept only the in-frame ones, dropping some. The sample holds around 16,000 clones, approximately 78% seen once. The CDR3 runs 18 residues. V was shortened by 10 bases and J by 5 bases, with 33 bases between the two germline ends. Looked up from germline, CDR1 is SGHNT and CDR2 is YYREEE (reference sequence). The sequencing sample was made of peripheral blood. The sequence came from an elderly man with active or convalescent COVID-19. The chain is built from TRBV5-4 and TRBJ2-5; D is possibly TRBD1 (7 bases). CDR3: CASRSGDSLVGGYETQYF. For the CDR3, the DNA is TGTGCCTCACGCTCCGGGGACAGTCTCGTCGGGGGTTATGAGACCCAGTACTTC.